One sample yielded the 19 T cell receptor beta chains listed below, sequenced in a study of breast tumors, draining lymph nodes, adjacent tissues. Using its own MiXCR run on the multiplex PCR reads, TCRdb lists one record per CDR3 protein. Of around 250,000 distinct CDR3 sequences listed, nearly 35% were seen once; the top ten hold roughly 3.5%. Breast cancer patients provided tissue from their axillary draining lymph nodes. The sample taken for sequencing was axillary lymph node tissue. Receptor source: a female donor with breast cancer. Some clones in this sample may be carry-over from other donors' samples.

This clonotype was counted many times. The J gene is TRBJ1-5, the V gene TRBV19; D is unresolved. CDR3 size: 13 residues. V lost 5 bases to trimming and J lost 5 bases, with 10 bases between them. CDR1 and CDR2 (germline): LNHDA, SQIVND (reference sequence). This CDR3 reads CASSSRPDQPQHF. CDR3 nucleotides: TGTGCCAGTAGTTCAAGACCCGATCAGCCCCAGCATTTT. Using reference TRBV19 and TRBJ1-5 for the parts outside the CDR3, the full variable domain is DGGITQSPKYLFRKEGQNVTLSCEQNLNHDAMYWYRQDPGQGLRLIYYSQIVNDFQKGDIAEGYSVSREKKESFPLTVTSAQKNPTAFYLCASSSRPDQPQHFGDGTRLSIL.

This clonotype was seen more than once but under ten times. The chain has TRBV12-5 and TRBJ1-5, with D uncertain. The germline V and J ends were trimmed by 1 base and 9 bases, with 4 bases remaining between them. The germline gives CDR1 LGHNT, CDR2 FRNRAP. This CDR3 spans 11 amino acids. CDR3 loop: CASGLGRPQHF. DNA of the CDR3: TGTGCTAGTGGTTTGGGAAGGCCCCAGCATTTT.

This clonotype was seen ten or more times. The chain links TRBV13 to TRBJ1-2; no definite D call. CDR3 length: 12 residues. Germline loops: CDR1 PRHDT, CDR2 FYEKMQ (reference sequence). Trimming stripped 4 bases from V and 8 bases from J, with 11 bases between. Here the CDR3 reads CASSSRAVGYTF. The CDR3 coding sequence is TGTGCCAGCAGCTCCCGGGCGGTCGGCTACACCTTC.

The chain combines TRBV7-8 with TRBJ2-1; 10 nucleotides agree with TRBD2. V was clipped by 0 bases and J by 8 bases; unmatched bases: 10. Germline CDR1 is SGHVS and CDR2 is FQNEAQ. The CDR3 sequence is 17 residues long. The CDR3 reads CASSLATSGVAIDEQFF. CDR3 sequence (DNA): TGTGCCAGCAGCTTAGCCACTAGCGGGGTGGCCATCGATGAGCAGTTCTTC.

The rearrangement uses TRBV15 and TRBJ1-3; D is unresolved. Trimming stripped 7 bases from V and 1 base from J, with 11 bases between. CDR1 is LNHNV, CDR2 YYDKDF, per germline (reference sequence). The CDR3 has 14 amino acids. CDR3 bases: TGTGCCACCACAAGGGATAAGTCTGGAAACACCATATATTTT. Protein product: CATTRDKSGNTIYF.

This clonotype was detected ten times or more. V and J are TRBV20-1 and TRBJ2-1; TRBD2 matches 7 bases. The junction had 12 bases not matched to a gene; V was cut back by 0 bases and J by 7 bases. CDR1 DFQATT and CDR2 SNEGSKA come from the germline V gene (reference sequence). This CDR3 is 16 amino acids long. The CDR3 nucleotides read TGCAGTGCTAGAGATGTTCGGGGGGTGGGAGGGAATGAGCAGTTCTTC. Its protein product is CSARDVRGVGGNEQFF.

In its sample, this clonotype was seen many times. This rearrangement joins TRBV5-6 to TRBJ2-6; the D gene is possibly TRBD1 (5 bases). This CDR3 is 15 amino acids long. Trimming took off 1 base at V and 7 bases at J, with 12 bases between the two ends. CDR1 and CDR2 from the germline V gene are SGHDT and YYEEEE. The DNA for the CDR3 is TGTGCCAGCAGCTTGACAGGCCTGGGAGCCAACGTCCTGACTTTC. It yields the protein CASSLTGLGANVLTF.

This clonotype was counted a single time. Germline and junction disagree at one end, which may indicate a read error. The rearrangement joins TRBV7-9 to TRBJ1-2, with D perhaps TRBD1 (6 bases). CDR3 length: 14 amino acids. Per the germline V gene, CDR1 is SEHNR and CDR2 is FQNEAQ (reference sequence). DNA for the CDR3: TGTGCCGGCAGCTTAGTTCAGGGGAACTATGGCTACACCTTC. This sequence encodes CAGSLVQGNYGYTF.

The CDR3 DNA reads as TGTGCCAGCAGCGTAGATTTGGTGACTGAAGCTTTCTTT. The encoded protein is CASSVDLVTEAFF. The chain carries TRBV9 and TRBJ2-5; unclear D gene. The DNA matches TRBJ1-1 better at its end, which makes the J call doubtful. The CDR3 has 13 residues. Germline V gives CDR1 SGDLS, CDR2 YYNGEE.

This clonotype was recorded many times. This chain uses TRBV11-3 with TRBJ1-2; 10 bases are a match to TRBD1. The CDR3 has 17 residues. The V segment lost 5 bases and the J segment 4 bases; nucleotides outside the gene matches: 13. Per the germline V gene, CDR1 is SGHNT and CDR2 is YENEEA. Here the CDR3 reads CASSTYPDRGRGYGYTF. The CDR3 DNA reads as TGTGCCAGCAGCACTTACCCCGACAGGGGGCGAGGCTATGGCTACACCTTC.

In this sample, this clonotype turned up many times. V usage is TRBV12-5 and J usage is TRBJ1-4; D perhaps matches TRBD1 (6 bases). Germline V CDR1 and CDR2: LGHNT, FRNRAP. With 6 bases removed from V and 6 bases from J, the gap between germline ends came to 14 bases. This CDR3 region has 14 residues. CDR3 amino acids: CASGGGYRDEKLFF. The DNA for the CDR3 is TGTGCTAGTGGGGGAGGCTACAGGGATGAAAAACTGTTTTTT.

In its sample, this clonotype was seen many times. The rearrangement links TRBV20-1 to TRBJ2-2, with 7 bases that match TRBD1. This CDR3 spans 13 amino acids. CDR1 and CDR2 from the germline V gene are DFQATT and SNEGSKA (reference sequence). The V gene end was trimmed by 3 bases and the J gene end by 6 bases; junction bases not matched to a gene: 4. The CDR3 region has the DNA TGCAGTGCTAGTAAGGGGGCTCCCGGGGAGCTGTTTTTT. Translating gives CSASKGAPGELFF.

The sample holds many counts of this clonotype. The chain recombines TRBV20-1 with TRBJ2-1; maybe TRBD1 (5 bases). Germline-derived CDR1 and CDR2 are DFQATT and SNEGSKA (reference sequence). CDR3 size: 13 residues. V was shortened by 5 bases and J by 3 bases, with 11 bases between the two germline ends. Here the CDR3 DNA reads TGCAGTGCTCGATCAGGGAACTACAATGAGCAGTTCTTC. It yields the protein CSARSGNYNEQFF.

This clonotype has a single count. The chain has TRBV20-1 and TRBJ1-4; TRBD1 is a possible D gene (6 bases). From germline, CDR1 is DFQATT and CDR2 SNEGSKA (reference sequence). V shed 6 bases and J shed 0 bases, with 11 bases lying between them. This CDR3 comprises 14 residues. The CDR3: CSAPGDATNEKLFF. The CDR3 DNA reads as TGCAGTGCGCCAGGGGACGCAACTAATGAAAAACTGTTTTTT.

This clonotype has more than one count but fewer than ten. The chain combines TRBV11-2 with TRBJ2-1; D gene unclear. The CDR3 covers 15 residues. V was cut by 2 bases and J by 4 bases, with 12 bases left in between. Germline CDR1 SGHAT, CDR2 FQNNGV. The CDR3 sequence is CASSLSALGYNEQFF. CDR3 in DNA: TGTGCCAGCAGCTTATCTGCATTGGGGTACAATGAGCAGTTCTTC.

This clonotype was picked up a small number of times. With a much larger clone just one base away, this may be a read error. V usage is TRBV6-6 and J usage is TRBJ1-4; TRBD1 is a possible D gene (6 bases). The CDR3 consists of 15 residues. V was trimmed by 5 bases and J by 7 bases, leaving 17 bases between them. The germline V gene has CDR1 MNHNY and CDR2 SVGAGI (reference sequence). The CDR3 nucleotides read TGTGCCAGCAGTCACGAGGGACAAGGAGGTGAAAAACTGTTTTTT. It is translated as CASSHEGQGGEKLFF.

This clonotype appeared many times. This chain links TRBV4-2 with TRBJ2-4; a possible D gene is TRBD2 (5 bases). The CDR3 has 13 amino acids. The ends were cut back, 3 bases at V and 6 bases at J, with 9 bases in the middle. Germline CDR1 reads LGHNA; CDR2 reads YNFKEQ. Here the CDR3 reads CASSQEEGNIQYF. CDR3 nucleotides: TGTGCCAGCAGCCAGGAAGAGGGAAACATTCAGTACTTC.

This clonotype was recorded many times. The rearrangement links TRBV5-1 to TRBJ2-1; a weak D match, TRBD2 (5 bases). Germline loops: CDR1 SGHRS, CDR2 YFSETQ. V gave up 0 bases and J gave up 2 bases, with 9 bases separating them. This CDR3 is built from 15 residues. The CDR3: CASSLATGTYNEQFF. CDR3 coding DNA: TGCGCCAGCAGCTTGGCCACGGGAACCTACAATGAGCAGTTCTTC.

The rearrangement uses TRBV19 and TRBJ1-2; TRBD1 is a possible D gene (5 bases). This CDR3 has 17 residues. V lost 1 base to trimming and J lost 4 bases, with 19 bases between them. The germline gives CDR1 LNHDA, CDR2 SQIVND (reference sequence). CDR3 DNA: TGTGCCAGTAGTATAGTGGGCAGGGCTACTGGAGCCTATGGCTACACCTTC. Its translation is CASSIVGRATGAYGYTF.